These 24 T cell receptor beta chains came from one sample sequenced in a study of blood T cell repertoires in COVID-19. Sequenced by immunoSEQ multiplex PCR; TCRdb stores in-frame clones only, minus some. This sample has about 250,000 clones, with around 88% found just once. Sequencing was done on a sample of peripheral blood. These TCRs come from a man older than 75 with acute or convalescent COVID-19.

The chain couples TRBV28 to TRBJ1-5; 12 positions agree with TRBD1. The ends lost 8 bases at V and 2 bases at J; junction bases unmatched: 10. Germline V gives CDR1 MDHEN, CDR2 SYDVKM. This CDR3 spans 17 amino acids. The CDR3 DNA reads as TGTGCCAGCTGTGTTCGGGGACAGGGGGCTCGCAATCAGCCCCAGCATTTT. Translated: CASCVRGQGARNQPQHF.

CDR3 loop: CASSWRSGDSQPQHF. The DNA of the CDR3 is TGTGCCAGCAGTTGGCGCTCGGGGGATAGTCAGCCCCAGCATTTT. V and J are TRBV28 and TRBJ1-5; a weak D match, TRBD1 (5 bases). The CDR3 is 15 residues long. With 4 bases removed from V and 6 bases from J, the gap between germline ends came to 16 bases. Germline V gene lookup returns CDR1 MDHEN and CDR2 SYDVKM.

The chain carries TRBV3-1 (or the pseudogene TRBV3-2) and TRBJ1-6; D might be TRBD1 (5 bases). V lost 0 bases to trimming and J lost 8 bases, with 14 bases between them. The CDR3 totals 16 residues. In germline, CDR1 is LGHDT, CDR2 YNNKEL (reference sequence). In DNA form, the CDR3 reads TGTGCCAGCAGCCAAGATTTCGGGGGTTTGGATTCACCCCTCCACTTT. Its protein product is CASSQDFGGLDSPLHF.

The J gene is TRBJ1-1, the V gene TRBV5-6; D is undetermined. The CDR3 has 15 amino acids. The V and J ends lost 0 bases and 6 bases respectively, with 15 bases between them. Germline CDR1 reads SGHDT; CDR2 reads YYEEEE. The CDR3 protein is CASSLGRIRSAEAFF. CDR3 nucleotide sequence: TGTGCCAGCAGCTTGGGACGGATCCGTAGCGCTGAAGCTTTCTTT.

The chain is built from TRBV6-5 and TRBJ1-2; TRBD1 matches at 9 bases. The CDR3 has 13 residues. J was trimmed by 8 bases and V by 2 bases; bases with no gene match: 3. Looked up from germline, CDR1 is MNHEY and CDR2 is SVGAGI. The CDR3 here is CASSYGTGRGYTF. CDR3 DNA sequence: TGTGCCAGCAGTTACGGGACAGGGAGGGGCTACACCTTC.

The rearrangement joins TRBV25-1 to TRBJ1-2; D not resolved. Trimming removed 1 base from V and 7 bases from J, with 10 bases in between. Germline V gene data show CDR1 as MGHDK and CDR2 as SYGVNS. This CDR3 has 13 residues. DNA of the CDR3: TGTGCCAGCAGTGAATGGGAGGATTCTGGCTACACCTTC. Amino acid sequence: CASSEWEDSGYTF.

V gene TRBV6-8 combines with J gene TRBJ1-3, with D uncertain. The CDR3 has 14 amino acids. Germline CDR1 reads MNHGY; CDR2 reads SAAAGT. Trimming left V 6 bases short and J 4 bases short, with 13 bases between. The CDR3 DNA is TGTGCCAGCAGCCCCCCGGTATGGGGAAACACCATATATTTT. This gives the protein CASSPPVWGNTIYF.

The chain couples TRBV6-2 or TRBV6-3 to TRBJ2-1; 7 nucleotides line up with TRBD1. Germline CDR1 and CDR2: MNHEY and SVGEGT. This CDR3 contains 15 residues. V dropped 4 bases and J dropped 5; count of bases not matched to a gene: 8. CDR3 amino acids: CASSFRGLGDNEQFF. DNA for the CDR3: TGTGCCAGCAGTTTTAGGGGGCTGGGAGACAATGAGCAGTTCTTC.

The CDR3 here is CASSLGGIVTDTQYF. The CDR3 bases are TGTGCCAGCAGCTTAGGAGGGATCGTCACAGATACGCAGTATTTT. This chain links TRBV11-3 with TRBJ2-3, with TRBD2 as a possible D gene (5 bases). There are 15 residues in the CDR3. Trimming cost V 1 base and J 2 bases, with 10 bases left between them. The V gene's germline CDR1 is SGHNT and CDR2 YENEEA.

On this clone: This CDR3 is also generated by other DNA sequences in the sample. This chain connects TRBV29-1 to TRBJ2-3; D unresolved. Germline V gene data show CDR1 as SQVTM and CDR2 as ANQGSEA. With 1 base removed from V and 0 bases from J, the gap between germline ends came to 8 bases. This CDR3 is 14 amino acids long. In DNA, the CDR3 is TGCAGCGTTGAAGGCCTAACTAGCACAGATACGCAGTATTTT. Translation gives CSVEGLTSTDTQYF.

The rearrangement uses TRBV7-2 and TRBJ2-5, with D possibly TRBD1 on 6 matching bases. The CDR3 sequence is 14 residues long. Germline V lookup: CDR1 SGHTA, CDR2 FQGNSA. V was shortened by 4 bases and J by 3 bases, with 12 bases between the two germline ends. DNA of the CDR3: TGTGCCAGCAGCTATTTGGGACAAAAAGAGACCCAGTACTTC. Protein sequence: CASSYLGQKETQYF.

V is TRBV4-2 and J is TRBJ2-1; 12 nucleotides line up with TRBD2. The CDR3 has 18 residues. V was clipped by 1 base and J by 2 bases; unmatched bases: 6. Germline CDR1 and CDR2: LGHNA and YNFKEQ. The CDR3 DNA follows: TGTGCCAGCAGCCAAGGACTAGCGGGAGAACCAACCTACAATGAGCAGTTCTTC. This sequence encodes CASSQGLAGEPTYNEQFF.

This chain joins TRBV7-8 and TRBJ1-5, with 12 bases aligning to TRBD1. Germline CDR1 is SGHVS and CDR2 is FQNEAQ. J lost 11 bases, V lost 1 base, and 15 bases had no gene match. The CDR3 contains 18 residues. In DNA form, the CDR3 reads TGTGCCAGCAGCTTAGTGGTAACCGGGACAGGGGGCTCCTGGGCCCAGCATTTT. It yields the protein CASSLVVTGTGGSWAQHF. The variable domain in full, completed from reference TRBV7-8 and TRBJ1-5, reads GAGVSQSPRYKVAKRGQDVALRCDPISGHVSLFWYQQALGQGPEFLTYFQNEAQLDKSGLPSDRFFAERPEGSVSTLKIQRTQQEDSAVYLCASSLVVTGTGGSWAQHFGDGTRLSIL.

This chain uses TRBV11-3 with TRBJ2-2; 8 positions match TRBD1. The CDR3 extends over 15 amino acids. Losses at the gene ends were 5 bases for V and 4 bases for J; bases not matched to a gene: 6. Germline V gene lookup returns CDR1 SGHNT and CDR2 YENEEA. CDR3 DNA: TGTGCCAGCAGCCCGCCGGACAGGGCCACCGGGGAGCTGTTTTTT. Its protein product is CASSPPDRATGELFF. Combining the CDR3 with reference TRBV11-3 and TRBJ2-2 gives the whole variable domain EAGVVQSPRYKIIEKKQPVAFWCNPISGHNTLYWYLQNLGQGPELLIRYENEEAVDDSQLPKDRFSAERLKGVDSTLKIQPAELGDSAVYLCASSPPDRATGELFFGEGSRLTVL.

This clone was observed a handful of times. The V call is TRBV18, the J call TRBJ1-2; possible D gene TRBD1, 6 bases. The CDR3 spans 14 residues. The germline V gene has CDR1 KGHSH and CDR2 LQKENI. V gave up 3 bases and J gave up 2 bases, with 10 bases separating them. CDR3 coding DNA: TGTGCCAGCTCACCTGGGGGGGCGAACTATGGCTACACCTTC. It translates to CASSPGGANYGYTF.

The V call is TRBV2, the J call TRBJ1-2; maybe TRBD1 (6 bases). Germline values: CDR1 SNHLY, CDR2 FYNNEI. Trimming took off 1 base at V and 8 bases at J, with 14 bases between the two ends. The CDR3 is made up of 14 amino acids. CDR3 DNA: TGTGCCAGCAGTGAAGTTCCAGGGGCACGCGGCTACACCTTC. This translates into CASSEVPGARGYTF.

Here the CDR3 reads CASSLGQGVEAFF. As DNA, the CDR3 is TGTGCCAGCAGCTTAGGACAGGGTGTCGAAGCTTTCTTT. V gene TRBV7-8 combines with J gene TRBJ1-1; 7 bases agree with TRBD1. V shed 1 base and J 8 bases; nucleotides not matched to a gene: 4. The germline V gene has CDR1 SGHVS and CDR2 FQNEAQ. This CDR3 spans 13 amino acids.

The gene calls are TRBV28 and TRBJ1-4; perhaps TRBD1 as D (5 bases). This CDR3 has 14 amino acids. CDR1 is MDHEN and CDR2 is SYDVKM in the germline V gene. Trimming left V 2 bases short and J 8 bases short, with 12 bases between. The CDR3 is CASSLGGEREKLFF. CDR3 bases: TGTGCCAGCAGTTTAGGAGGGGAACGGGAAAAACTGTTTTTT.

The genes are TRBV6-5 and TRBJ2-7; TRBD2 aligns across 10 bases. The V gene end was trimmed by 6 bases and the J gene end by 2 bases; junction bases not matched to a gene: 7. Per germline, CDR1 MNHEY and CDR2 SVGAGI. This CDR3 spans 15 amino acids. CDR3 nucleotide sequence: TGTGCCAGCAGCTCTAGCGGGAGTGCCCCCTACGAGCAGTACTTC. It codes for CASSSSGSAPYEQYF.

The V call is TRBV5-5, the J call TRBJ1-6; unclear D gene. Looked up from germline, CDR1 is SGHKS and CDR2 is YYEKEE (reference sequence). CDR3 length: 14 residues. V was cut by 3 bases and J by 7 bases, with 11 bases left in between. CDR3 bases: TGTGCCAGCAGCTGGAGCGGTCCCAATTCACCCCTCCACTTT. Translated: CASSWSGPNSPLHF.

The J gene is TRBJ2-2, the V gene TRBV5-1, with D perhaps matching TRBD2 (6 bases). The CDR3 spans 16 residues. With 2 bases removed from V and 7 bases from J, the gap between germline ends came to 18 bases. Germline V gene lookup returns CDR1 SGHRS and CDR2 YFSETQ. The CDR3 sequence: CASSFRLATAGGELFF. CDR3 nucleotides: TGCGCCAGCAGCTTCAGGCTAGCGACTGCGGGCGGGGAGCTGTTTTTT.

The gene calls are TRBV7-3 and TRBJ1-1; no definite D call. The CDR3 length is 13 residues. Germline lookup yields CDR1 SGHTA and CDR2 FQGTGA. The V end lost 3 bases, the J end lost 1 base, and 6 bases lay between the germline ends. The CDR3 sequence is CASSLVRNTEAFF. DNA of the CDR3: TGTGCCAGCAGCTTGGTCAGGAACACTGAAGCTTTCTTT.

The table lists this clone with a count of one. This chain connects TRBV7-3 to TRBJ2-1; TRBD2 matches 12 bases. The CDR3 is 16 amino acids. The germline CDR1 and CDR2 sequences are SGHTA and FQGTGA. V shed 2 bases and J 9 bases; nucleotides not matched to a gene: 8. The CDR3 region is CASSLHGLAGNFEQFF. The DNA of the CDR3 is TGTGCCAGCAGCTTACACGGACTAGCGGGAAATTTTGAGCAGTTCTTC.

The J gene is TRBJ2-7, the V gene TRBV7-2; D might be TRBD1 (6 bases). Trimming shortened V by 1 base and J by 3 bases, and 16 bases separated the two germline ends. Germline V gene data show CDR1 as SGHTA and CDR2 as FQGNSA. The CDR3 is made up of 16 amino acids. CDR3 nucleotide sequence: TGTGCCAGCAGCTTAGGGTCGGCAGGGGCGGGCTACGAGCAGTACTTC. Protein sequence: CASSLGSAGAGYEQYF.